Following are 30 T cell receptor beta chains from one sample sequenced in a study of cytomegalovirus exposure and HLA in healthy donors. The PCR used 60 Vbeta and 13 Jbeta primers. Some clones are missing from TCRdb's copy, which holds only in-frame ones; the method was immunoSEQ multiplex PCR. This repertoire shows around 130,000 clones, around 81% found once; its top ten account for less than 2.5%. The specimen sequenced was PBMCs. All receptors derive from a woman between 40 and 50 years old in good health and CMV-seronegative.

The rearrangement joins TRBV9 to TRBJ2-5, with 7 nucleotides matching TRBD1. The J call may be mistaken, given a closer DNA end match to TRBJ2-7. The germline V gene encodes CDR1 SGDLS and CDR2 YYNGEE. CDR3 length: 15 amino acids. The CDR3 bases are TGTGCCAGCAGCGGTGGGGGACAGCCAACCTACGAGCAGTACTTC. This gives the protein CASSGGGQPTYEQYF.

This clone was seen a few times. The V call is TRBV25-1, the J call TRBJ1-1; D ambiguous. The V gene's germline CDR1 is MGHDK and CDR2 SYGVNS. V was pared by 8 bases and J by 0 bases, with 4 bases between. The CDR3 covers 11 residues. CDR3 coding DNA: TGTGCCAGCTCCATGAACACTGAAGCTTTCTTT. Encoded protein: CASSMNTEAFF. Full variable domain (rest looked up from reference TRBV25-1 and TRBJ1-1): EADIYQTPRYLVIGTGKKITLECSQTMGHDKMYWYQQDPGMELHLIHYSYGVNSTEKGDLSSESTVSRIRTEHFPLTLESARPSHTSQYLCASSMNTEAFFGQGTRLTVV.

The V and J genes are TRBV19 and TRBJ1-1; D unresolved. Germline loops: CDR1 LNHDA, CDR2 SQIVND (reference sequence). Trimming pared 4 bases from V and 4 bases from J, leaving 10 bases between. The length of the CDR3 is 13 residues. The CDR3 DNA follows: TGTGCCAGTAGTACAAGCCTTTCCACTGAAGCTTTCTTT. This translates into CASSTSLSTEAFF. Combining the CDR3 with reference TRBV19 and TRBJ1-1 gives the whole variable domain DGGITQSPKYLFRKEGQNVTLSCEQNLNHDAMYWYRQDPGQGLRLIYYSQIVNDFQKGDIAEGYSVSREKKESFPLTVTSAQKNPTAFYLCASSTSLSTEAFFGQGTRLTVV.

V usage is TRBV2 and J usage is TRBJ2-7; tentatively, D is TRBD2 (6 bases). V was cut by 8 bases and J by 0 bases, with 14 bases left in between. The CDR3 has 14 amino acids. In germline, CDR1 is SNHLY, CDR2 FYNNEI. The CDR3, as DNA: TGTGCCAGCTCGGGACTTTTCAGCTCCTACGAGCAGTACTTC. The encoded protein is CASSGLFSSYEQYF.

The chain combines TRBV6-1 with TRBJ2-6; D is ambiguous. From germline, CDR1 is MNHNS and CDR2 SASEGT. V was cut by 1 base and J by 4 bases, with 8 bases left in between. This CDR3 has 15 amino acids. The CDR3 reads CASSEGATGANVLTF. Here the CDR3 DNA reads TGTGCCAGCAGTGAAGGAGCCACCGGGGCCAACGTCCTGACTTTC.

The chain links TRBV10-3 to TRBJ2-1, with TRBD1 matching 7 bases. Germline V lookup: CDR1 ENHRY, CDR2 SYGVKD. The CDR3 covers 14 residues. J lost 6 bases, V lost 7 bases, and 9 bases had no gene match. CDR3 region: CAITATGSGNEQFF. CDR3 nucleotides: TGTGCCATCACGGCGACAGGGTCAGGCAATGAGCAGTTCTTC.

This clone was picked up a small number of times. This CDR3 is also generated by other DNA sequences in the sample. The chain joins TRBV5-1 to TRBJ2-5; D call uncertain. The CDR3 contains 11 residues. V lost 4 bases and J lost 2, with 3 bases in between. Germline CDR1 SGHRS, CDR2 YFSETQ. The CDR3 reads CASSLQETQYF. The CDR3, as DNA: TGCGCCAGCAGCCTACAAGAGACCCAGTACTTC. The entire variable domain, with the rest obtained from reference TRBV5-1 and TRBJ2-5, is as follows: KAGVTQTPRYLIKTRGQQVTLSCSPISGHRSVSWYQQTPGQGLQFLFEYFSETQRNKGNFPGRFSGRQFSNSRSEMNVSTLELGDSALYLCASSLQETQYFGPGTRLLVL.

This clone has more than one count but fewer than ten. This CDR3 is CASRVTDNYGYTF. CDR3 in DNA: TGTGCCAGCAGAGTGACAGACAACTATGGCTACACCTTC. The chain links TRBV6-5 to TRBJ1-2; weak D call: TRBD1 (5 bases). This CDR3 is built from 13 residues. V was trimmed by 6 bases and J by 2 bases, leaving 10 bases between them. Germline CDR1 MNHEY, CDR2 SVGAGI.

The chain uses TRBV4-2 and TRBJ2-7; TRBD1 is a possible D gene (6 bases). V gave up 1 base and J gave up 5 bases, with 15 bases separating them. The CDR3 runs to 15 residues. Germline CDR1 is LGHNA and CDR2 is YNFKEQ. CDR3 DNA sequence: TGTGCCAGCAGCCAAGCCGCAGGGGTCGGTGACGAGCAGTACTTC. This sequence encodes CASSQAAGVGDEQYF.

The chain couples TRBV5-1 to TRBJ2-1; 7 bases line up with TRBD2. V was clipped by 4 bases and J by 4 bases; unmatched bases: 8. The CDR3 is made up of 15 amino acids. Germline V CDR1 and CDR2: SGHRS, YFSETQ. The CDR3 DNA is TGCGCCAGCAGCATGTTGGGGGGGGGTTACAATGAGCAGTTCTTC. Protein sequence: CASSMLGGGYNEQFF.

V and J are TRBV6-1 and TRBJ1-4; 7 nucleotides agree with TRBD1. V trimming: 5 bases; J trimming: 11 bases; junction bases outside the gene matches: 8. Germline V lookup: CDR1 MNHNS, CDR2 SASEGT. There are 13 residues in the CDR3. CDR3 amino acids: CASSRPPGQKLFF. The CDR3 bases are TGTGCCAGCAGTCGACCCCCGGGACAGAAACTGTTTTTT.

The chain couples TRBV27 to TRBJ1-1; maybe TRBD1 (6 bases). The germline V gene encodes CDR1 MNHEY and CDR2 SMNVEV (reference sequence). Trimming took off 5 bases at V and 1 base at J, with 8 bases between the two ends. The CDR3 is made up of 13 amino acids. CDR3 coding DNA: TGTGCCAGCAGTCCCAGGGGGAACACTGAAGCTTTCTTT. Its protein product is CASSPRGNTEAFF.

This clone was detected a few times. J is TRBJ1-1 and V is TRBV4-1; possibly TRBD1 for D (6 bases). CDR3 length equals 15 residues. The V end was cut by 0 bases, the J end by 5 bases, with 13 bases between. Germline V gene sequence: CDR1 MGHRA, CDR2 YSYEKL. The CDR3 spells CASSQEGRGGTEAFF. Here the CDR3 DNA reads TGCGCCAGCAGCCAAGAGGGGAGGGGGGGAACTGAAGCTTTCTTT.

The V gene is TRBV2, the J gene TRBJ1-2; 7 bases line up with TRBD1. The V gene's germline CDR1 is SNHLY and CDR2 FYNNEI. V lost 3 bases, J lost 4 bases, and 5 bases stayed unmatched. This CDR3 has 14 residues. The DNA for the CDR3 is TGTGCCAGCAGTGATGAGGGGGCCGGCTATGGCTACACCTTC. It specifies CASSDEGAGYGYTF.

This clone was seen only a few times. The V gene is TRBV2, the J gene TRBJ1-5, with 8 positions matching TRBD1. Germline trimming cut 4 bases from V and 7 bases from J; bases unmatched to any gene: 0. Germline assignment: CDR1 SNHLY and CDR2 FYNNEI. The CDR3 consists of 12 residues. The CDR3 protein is CASSGQGQPQHF. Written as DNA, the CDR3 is TGTGCCAGCAGTGGACAGGGGCAGCCCCAGCATTTT.

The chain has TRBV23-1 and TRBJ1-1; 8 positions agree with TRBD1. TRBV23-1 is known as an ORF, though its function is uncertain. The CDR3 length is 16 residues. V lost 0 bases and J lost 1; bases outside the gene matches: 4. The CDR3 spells CASSQSGTGQNTEAFF. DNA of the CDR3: TGCGCCAGCAGTCAATCGGGGACAGGCCAGAACACTGAAGCTTTCTTT.

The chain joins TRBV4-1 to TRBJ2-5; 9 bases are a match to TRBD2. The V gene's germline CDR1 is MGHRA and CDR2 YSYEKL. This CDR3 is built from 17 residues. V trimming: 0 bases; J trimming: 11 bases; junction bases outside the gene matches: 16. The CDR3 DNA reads TGCGCCAGCAGCCAAGAATTTCGAGGGACTAGCAGGGTGGAGCAGTACTTC. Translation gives CASSQEFRGTSRVEQYF.

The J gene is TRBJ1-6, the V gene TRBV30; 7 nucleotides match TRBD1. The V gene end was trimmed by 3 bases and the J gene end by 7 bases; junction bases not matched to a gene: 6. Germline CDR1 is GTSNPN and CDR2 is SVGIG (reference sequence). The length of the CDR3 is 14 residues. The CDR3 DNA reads TGTGCCTGGAGGACGTCCAGGGGGAATTCACCCCTCCACTTT. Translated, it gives CAWRTSRGNSPLHF.

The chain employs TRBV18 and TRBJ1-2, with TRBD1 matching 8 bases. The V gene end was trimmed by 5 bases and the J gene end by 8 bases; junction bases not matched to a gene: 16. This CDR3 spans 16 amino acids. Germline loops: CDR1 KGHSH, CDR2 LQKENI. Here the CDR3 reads CASSARTGSIIGGYTF. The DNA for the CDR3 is TGTGCCAGCTCAGCGAGGACAGGGTCTATCATCGGAGGCTACACCTTC.

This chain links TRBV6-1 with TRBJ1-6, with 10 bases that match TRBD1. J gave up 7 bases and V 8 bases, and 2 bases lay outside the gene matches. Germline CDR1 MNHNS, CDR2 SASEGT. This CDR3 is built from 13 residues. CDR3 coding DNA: TGTGCCAGCTCGGGACAGGGGAATTCACCCCTCCACTTT. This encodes CASSGQGNSPLHF.

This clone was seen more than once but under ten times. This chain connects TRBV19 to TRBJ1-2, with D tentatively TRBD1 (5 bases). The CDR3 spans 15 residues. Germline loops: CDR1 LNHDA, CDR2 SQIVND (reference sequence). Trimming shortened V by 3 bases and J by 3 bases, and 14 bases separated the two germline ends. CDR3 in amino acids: CASSIGRGLDYGYTF. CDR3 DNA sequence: TGTGCCAGTAGTATCGGGAGGGGACTAGACTATGGCTACACCTTC. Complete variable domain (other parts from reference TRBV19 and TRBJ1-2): DGGITQSPKYLFRKEGQNVTLSCEQNLNHDAMYWYRQDPGQGLRLIYYSQIVNDFQKGDIAEGYSVSREKKESFPLTVTSAQKNPTAFYLCASSIGRGLDYGYTFGSGTRLTVV.

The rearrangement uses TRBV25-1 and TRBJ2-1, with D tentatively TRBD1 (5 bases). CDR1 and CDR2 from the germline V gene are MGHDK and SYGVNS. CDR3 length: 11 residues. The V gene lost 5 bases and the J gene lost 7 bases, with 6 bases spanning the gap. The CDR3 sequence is CASSKGNEQFF. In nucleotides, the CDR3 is TGTGCCAGCAGTAAGGGGAATGAGCAGTTCTTC.

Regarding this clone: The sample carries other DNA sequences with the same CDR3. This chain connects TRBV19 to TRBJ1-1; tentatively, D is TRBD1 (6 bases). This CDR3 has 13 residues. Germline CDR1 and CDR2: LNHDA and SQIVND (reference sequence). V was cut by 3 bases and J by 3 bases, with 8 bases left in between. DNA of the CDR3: TGTGCCAGTAGTATTAAGGGGGACACTGAAGCTTTCTTT. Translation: CASSIKGDTEAFF. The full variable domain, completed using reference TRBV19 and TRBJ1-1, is DGGITQSPKYLFRKEGQNVTLSCEQNLNHDAMYWYRQDPGQGLRLIYYSQIVNDFQKGDIAEGYSVSREKKESFPLTVTSAQKNPTAFYLCASSIKGDTEAFFGQGTRLTVV.

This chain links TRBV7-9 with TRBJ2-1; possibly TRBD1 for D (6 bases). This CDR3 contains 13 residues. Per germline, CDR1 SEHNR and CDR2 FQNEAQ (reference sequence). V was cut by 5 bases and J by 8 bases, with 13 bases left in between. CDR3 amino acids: CASSQSGTHEQFF. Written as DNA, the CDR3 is TGTGCCAGCAGCCAGTCCGGGACACATGAGCAGTTCTTC.

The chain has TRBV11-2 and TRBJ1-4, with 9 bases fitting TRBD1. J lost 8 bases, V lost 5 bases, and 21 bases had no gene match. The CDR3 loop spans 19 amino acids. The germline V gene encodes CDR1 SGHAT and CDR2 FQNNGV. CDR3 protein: CASSTKGWAQQGAWEKLFF. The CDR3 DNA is TGTGCCAGCAGCACGAAAGGGTGGGCCCAACAGGGGGCATGGGAAAAACTGTTTTTT.

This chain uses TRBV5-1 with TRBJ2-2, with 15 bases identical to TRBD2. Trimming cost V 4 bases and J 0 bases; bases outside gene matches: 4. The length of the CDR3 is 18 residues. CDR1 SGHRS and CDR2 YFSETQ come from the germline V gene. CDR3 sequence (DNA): TGCGCCAGCAGCCACGGACTAGCGGGAGGGCCGAACACCGGGGAGCTGTTTTTT. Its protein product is CASSHGLAGGPNTGELFF.

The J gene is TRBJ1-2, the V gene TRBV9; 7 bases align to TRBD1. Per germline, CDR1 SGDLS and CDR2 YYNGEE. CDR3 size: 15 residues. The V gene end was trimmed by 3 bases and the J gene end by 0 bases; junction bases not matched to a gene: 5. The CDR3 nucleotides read TGTGCCAGCAGCGCCCGGACAGGCACTAACTATGGCTACACCTTC. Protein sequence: CASSARTGTNYGYTF.

The DNA of the CDR3 is TGTGCCAGCAGCGTACGAGCGGGGGGGCCAGATACGCAGTATTTT. This gives the protein CASSVRAGGPDTQYF. This chain connects TRBV9 to TRBJ2-3; TRBD2 agrees at 10 bases. The V gene's germline CDR1 is SGDLS and CDR2 YYNGEE. Trimming at V came to 1 base and at J to 4 bases, leaving 3 bases not matched to a gene. This CDR3 comprises 15 residues.

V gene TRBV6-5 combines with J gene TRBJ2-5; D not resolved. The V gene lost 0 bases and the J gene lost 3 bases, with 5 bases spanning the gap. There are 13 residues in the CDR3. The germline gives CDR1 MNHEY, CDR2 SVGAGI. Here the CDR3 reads CASSYSQKETQYF. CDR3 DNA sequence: TGTGCCAGCAGTTACTCTCAGAAAGAGACCCAGTACTTC.

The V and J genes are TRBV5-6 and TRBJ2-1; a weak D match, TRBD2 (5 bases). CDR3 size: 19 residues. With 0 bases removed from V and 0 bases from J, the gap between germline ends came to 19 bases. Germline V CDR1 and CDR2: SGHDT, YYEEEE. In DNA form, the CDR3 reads TGTGCCAGCAGCTTGGGCCCGGGTGGGGTAGCGAACTCCTACAATGAGCAGTTCTTC. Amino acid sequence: CASSLGPGGVANSYNEQFF.